One and the same sample provided the 21 T cell receptor beta chains below, sequenced in a study of tumor T cells in aggressive B-cell lymphoma. The assay was immunoSEQ multiplex PCR, and TCRdb's table has in-frame clones only and misses some. The table has about 7,600 clones, about 81% seen once. The specimen sequenced was tumor tissue. The origin of the receptors is an adult with diffuse large B cell lymphoma.

CDR3 sequence reads: CASSGYRDSGANVLTF. For the CDR3, the DNA is TGTGCCAGCAGCGGATACAGGGACTCTGGGGCCAACGTCCTGACTTTC. The gene calls are TRBV9 and TRBJ2-6, with D possibly TRBD1 on 6 matching bases. The CDR3 has 16 amino acids. The V and J ends lost 3 bases and 0 bases respectively, with 10 bases between them. Germline lookup yields CDR1 SGDLS and CDR2 YYNGEE.

The chain employs TRBV11-2 and TRBJ2-5; TRBD1 matches 9 bases. V trimming: 5 bases; J trimming: 1 base; junction bases outside the gene matches: 11. This CDR3 is 17 amino acids long. Per germline, CDR1 SGHAT and CDR2 FQNNGV. The CDR3 DNA reads TGTGCCAGCAGCCCGAGACCGGGACAGGGATCCCAAGAGACCCAGTACTTC. Translating gives CASSPRPGQGSQETQYF.

This clone was detected only once. The rearrangement joins TRBV18 to TRBJ1-5; weak D call: TRBD1 (6 bases). The ends were cut back, 4 bases at V and 0 bases at J, with 10 bases in the middle. The length of the CDR3 is 15 residues. Germline-derived CDR1 and CDR2 are KGHSH and LQKENI. In DNA form, the CDR3 reads TGTGCCAGCTCACGGACAGATTATAGCAATCAGCCCCAGCATTTT. This gives the protein CASSRTDYSNQPQHF.

The chain combines TRBV2 with TRBJ1-2; TRBD1 aligns across 7 bases. The CDR3 is 14 residues long. CDR1 and CDR2 (germline): SNHLY, FYNNEI. After removal of 3 bases from V and 4 bases from J, the junction contained 5 bases not matched to a gene. For the CDR3, the DNA is TGTGCCAGCAGTGATGAGGACAGGATCTATGGCTACACCTTC. Translated: CASSDEDRIYGYTF.

This clone came up once. CDR3 DNA sequence: TGTGCCAGCAGCCTATTAACAGGGGAGGTGGAGGAAAAACTGTTTTTT. It specifies CASSLLTGEVEEKLFF. The J gene is TRBJ1-4, the V gene TRBV7-9; 7 bases fit TRBD1. The CDR3 is 16 amino acids. Trimming removed 5 bases from V and 8 bases from J; junction bases left unmatched: 14. Per the germline V gene, CDR1 is SEHNR and CDR2 is FQNEAQ (reference sequence).

This chain joins TRBV4-1 and TRBJ2-7, with TRBD1 matching 9 bases. The CDR3 runs to 14 residues. Germline CDR1 and CDR2: MGHRA and YSYEKL. After removal of 8 bases from V and 5 bases from J, the junction contained 10 bases not matched to a gene. The DNA for the CDR3 is TGCGCCAGCGGCGAGGGACAGGGAAAAAACGAGCAGTACTTC. Encoded protein: CASGEGQGKNEQYF.

This chain joins TRBV19 and TRBJ2-2, with D possibly TRBD1 on 6 matching bases. Trimming removed 5 bases from V and 5 bases from J, with 9 bases in between. This CDR3 has 13 residues. Germline-derived CDR1 and CDR2 are LNHDA and SQIVND (reference sequence). The CDR3 here is CASSSRGTGELFF. The CDR3 coding sequence is TGTGCCAGTAGTTCCAGGGGTACCGGGGAGCTGTTTTTT.

This chain links TRBV7-9 with TRBJ1-6, with 8 bases fitting TRBD1. CDR1 and CDR2 (germline): SEHNR, FQNEAQ (reference sequence). CDR3 length: 14 residues. The ends lost 11 bases at V and 0 bases at J; junction bases unmatched: 3. CDR3 DNA: TGTGCCGGGACAGGAAGCTCCTATAATTCACCCCTCCACTTT. Translation: CAGTGSSYNSPLHF.

The chain links TRBV11-2 to TRBJ2-7; 9 nucleotides line up with TRBD1. V dropped 6 bases and J dropped 2; count of bases not matched to a gene: 8. CDR3 size: 15 residues. From germline, CDR1 is SGHAT and CDR2 FQNNGV. The CDR3 is CASSSTGQGTYEQYF. The CDR3, as DNA: TGTGCCAGCAGTTCAACGGGACAGGGCACCTACGAGCAGTACTTC.

The chain employs TRBV7-9 and TRBJ2-6; a possible D gene is TRBD1 (5 bases). The germline V and J ends were trimmed by 1 base and 2 bases, with 6 bases remaining between them. The CDR3 runs 15 residues. The germline CDR1 and CDR2 sequences are SEHNR and FQNEAQ (reference sequence). CDR3 bases: TGTGCCAGCAGCTTAGTGGGGCCTGGGGCCAACGTCCTGACTTTC. Its translation: CASSLVGPGANVLTF.

The chain links TRBV27 to TRBJ1-1, with a tentative D call TRBD1 (6 bases). Per the germline V gene, CDR1 is MNHEY and CDR2 is SMNVEV (reference sequence). Trimming removed 0 bases from V and 4 bases from J, with 12 bases in between. The CDR3 has 15 amino acids. This chain's CDR3 is CASSLSAGARTEAFF. The CDR3, as DNA: TGTGCCAGCAGTTTATCCGCAGGGGCTCGCACTGAAGCTTTCTTT.

In this sample, this clone turned up once. The chain combines TRBV7-8 with TRBJ1-1, with 12 bases that match TRBD1. The CDR3 runs 16 residues. CDR1 and CDR2 from the germline V gene are SGHVS and FQNEAQ. The ends lost 2 bases at V and 4 bases at J; junction bases unmatched: 5. The CDR3 coding sequence is TGTGCCAGCAGCTTAAGGGACAGGGGGCTCCTCACTGAAGCTTTCTTT. Its protein is CASSLRDRGLLTEAFF. The entire variable domain, with the rest obtained from reference TRBV7-8 and TRBJ1-1, is as follows: GAGVSQSPRYKVAKRGQDVALRCDPISGHVSLFWYQQALGQGPEFLTYFQNEAQLDKSGLPSDRFFAERPEGSVSTLKIQRTQQEDSAVYLCASSLRDRGLLTEAFFGQGTRLTVV.

The chain is built from TRBV7-2 and TRBJ1-2; 8 bases are shared with TRBD1. The CDR3 is 15 amino acids. Looked up from germline, CDR1 is SGHTA and CDR2 is FQGNSA. Germline trimming cut 5 bases from V and 4 bases from J; bases unmatched to any gene: 9. This CDR3 reads CASSPLPGGTYGYTF. The CDR3 DNA reads TGTGCCAGCAGCCCCCTCCCAGGGGGCACCTATGGCTACACCTTC.

The sample holds a few counts of this clone. The chain uses TRBV19 and TRBJ1-5; TRBD1 might be the D (5 bases). The V gene's germline CDR1 is LNHDA and CDR2 SQIVND (reference sequence). The CDR3 extends over 17 amino acids. V shed 7 bases and J shed 0 bases, with 19 bases lying between them. The CDR3 is CASTVSQDTYSNQPQHF. DNA of the CDR3: TGTGCCAGTACCGTATCCCAGGACACTTATAGCAATCAGCCCCAGCATTTT.

V gene TRBV10-3 combines with J gene TRBJ1-1; unclear D gene. This CDR3 has 15 amino acids. Germline V CDR1 and CDR2: ENHRY, SYGVKD. The germline V and J ends were trimmed by 4 bases and 2 bases, with 14 bases remaining between them. The CDR3 region is CAISGPETINTEAFF. CDR3 DNA sequence: TGTGCCATCAGTGGGCCTGAAACTATTAACACTGAAGCTTTCTTT.

This chain uses TRBV5-1 with TRBJ2-5, with 7 bases that match TRBD1. Germline V lookup: CDR1 SGHRS, CDR2 YFSETQ. V trimming: 4 bases; J trimming: 3 bases; junction bases outside the gene matches: 9. The CDR3 loop spans 15 amino acids. CDR3 sequence: CASSRQTGPKETQYF. The CDR3 region has the DNA TGCGCCAGCAGCCGTCAGACAGGGCCCAAAGAGACCCAGTACTTC. The full variable domain, its missing parts supplied by reference TRBV5-1 and TRBJ2-5, is KAGVTQTPRYLIKTRGQQVTLSCSPISGHRSVSWYQQTPGQGLQFLFEYFSETQRNKGNFPGRFSGRQFSNSRSEMNVSTLELGDSALYLCASSRQTGPKETQYFGPGTRLLVL.

This chain joins TRBV6-6 and TRBJ2-7; TRBD1 matches at 9 bases. Germline assignment: CDR1 MNHNY and CDR2 SVGAGI (reference sequence). The CDR3 consists of 13 residues. Trimming removed 5 bases from V and 3 bases from J; junction bases left unmatched: 2. The CDR3 coding sequence is TGTGCCAGCAGTCGGGGACAGGGCTACGAGCAGTACGTC. Its translation is CASSRGQGYEQYV.

The rearrangement links TRBV19 to TRBJ2-4; D remains ambiguous. CDR3 size: 15 residues. With 1 base removed from V and 0 bases from J, the gap between germline ends came to 7 bases. Germline CDR1 is LNHDA and CDR2 is SQIVND (reference sequence). The CDR3 protein is CASSIARIAKNIQYF. The CDR3 DNA reads TGTGCCAGTAGTATAGCCAGGATAGCCAAAAACATTCAGTACTTC.

The chain is built from TRBV27 and TRBJ2-3; 13 positions agree with TRBD2. V shed 6 bases and J 4 bases; nucleotides not matched to a gene: 7. The CDR3 is 16 residues long. The germline V gene encodes CDR1 MNHEY and CDR2 SMNVEV (reference sequence). The CDR3 DNA reads TGTGCCAGCAGCCTGACTAGCGGGAGGAAGGCAGATACGCAGTATTTT. Protein: CASSLTSGRKADTQYF.

This clone was detected only a few times. The V gene is TRBV27, the J gene TRBJ1-5; 7 nucleotides line up with TRBD1. V trimming: 8 bases; J trimming: 7 bases; junction bases outside the gene matches: 8. The CDR3 spans 13 residues. Germline values: CDR1 MNHEY, CDR2 SMNVEV (reference sequence). CDR3 in DNA: TGTGCCAGCTCTGACAGGGCGGGCCAGCCCCAGCATTTT. This encodes CASSDRAGQPQHF.

The V gene is TRBV4-3, the J gene TRBJ2-3; no reliable D call. Per the germline V gene, CDR1 is LGHNA and CDR2 is YSLEER. This CDR3 has 16 residues. Trimming pared 3 bases from V and 0 bases from J, leaving 13 bases between. This CDR3 is CASSQGSGLSTDTQYF. The CDR3 DNA is TGCGCCAGCAGCCAGGGCTCAGGCCTTAGCACAGATACGCAGTATTTT.